This entry describes one TCR beta chain. The sample comes from a study of neoadjuvant anti-PD-1 for oral cavity cancer. Germline CDR1 is SGDLS and CDR2 is YYNGEE. The CDR3 has 15 amino acids. V was pared by 1 base and J by 8 bases, with 16 bases between. The sample's time point: after neoadjuvant nivolumab, at surgical resection. TCRdb keeps only in-frame clones here, not all; method: immunoSEQ multiplex PCR. The profile shows more than 25,000 clones, 80% of them singletons. The clonotype comes from a person aged 35-80 years with oral cavity squamous cell carcinoma. The sequences come from PBMCs, collected after nivolumab (anti-PD-1) treatment. The chain couples TRBV9 to TRBJ2-1; D is unclear. This CDR3 is CASSVFTGLQYEQFF. CDR3 DNA: TGTGCCAGCAGCGTATTTACGGGCTTACAATATGAGCAGTTCTTC.